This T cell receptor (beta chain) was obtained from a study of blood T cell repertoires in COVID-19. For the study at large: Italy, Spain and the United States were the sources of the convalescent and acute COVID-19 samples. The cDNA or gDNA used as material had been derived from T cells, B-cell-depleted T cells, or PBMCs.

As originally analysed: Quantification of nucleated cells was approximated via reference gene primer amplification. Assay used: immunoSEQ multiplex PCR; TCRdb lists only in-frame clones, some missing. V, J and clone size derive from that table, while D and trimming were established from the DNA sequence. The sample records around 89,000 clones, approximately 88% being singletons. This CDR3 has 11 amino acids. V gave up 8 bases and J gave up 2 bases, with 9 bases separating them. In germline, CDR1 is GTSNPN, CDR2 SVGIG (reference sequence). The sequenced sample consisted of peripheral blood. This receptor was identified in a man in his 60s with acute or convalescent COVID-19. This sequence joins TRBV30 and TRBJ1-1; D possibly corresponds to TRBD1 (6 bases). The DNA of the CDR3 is TGTGCCGGGGGGGCAAACACTGAAGCTTTCTTT. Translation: CAGGANTEAFF.